This TCR beta chain was identified in a study of cytomegalovirus exposure and HLA in healthy donors (dated by TCRdb to 2015 to 2018). Regarding the study in general: An earlier analysis of more than 550 of the donors reported over 250 Gb of sequence data and 95 million to 140 million unique TCR beta sequences obtained from about 179 million T cells. Roughly 300 gigabases of sequencing data and approximately 92 million unique TCR sequences made up an early release that covered fewer than 650 HLA-typed donors. Of the 350 to 450 genotyped donors, roughly 76% were placed in the genetic ancestry cluster associated with self-reported Caucasian donors. The study was designed to test whether signatures of past pathogen exposure could be identified by cataloging public T cell receptors. The study used immunosequencing to profile the T cell repertoires of 666 subjects and linked those repertoires to cytomegalovirus serostatus. A separate validation cohort of about 110 different subjects was used in addition to the approximately 640-subject first cohort. To predict cytomegalovirus infection status, the study combined high-throughput TCR immunosequencing, statistical association of individual TCRs with disease status, and machine learning. In a later analysis, previously published TCR beta repertoires from fewer than 750 donors were re-analyzed and high-resolution HLA genotyping was added so that TCR occurrence patterns could be studied. In the later analysis, no new phenotypic data were used to find candidate immune exposures; instead, reliance was placed on TCR beta sequences and their occurrence across donors. To decide whether each TCR beta V gene segment behaved as functional or pseudogenic, an earlier analysis of some 600 of the donors relied on high-throughput TCR beta sequencing. Alongside the repertoire data, information on donor age, sex, ethnicity and CMV serostatus was compiled. A later genetic analysis used genome-wide SNP genotypes for about 60% of the roughly 670 donors, treating that subset as a discovery cohort. All discovery cohort repertoires had been generated using a single sequencing platform. Class I and class II HLA loci were covered by the typing at four-digit resolution. The number of donors typed differed by locus, with roughly 620-640 for A, B, C, DRB1 and DQB1, 522 for DQA1, approximately 570 for DPA1, and under 490 for DPB1. Roughly 5 DR-DQ haplotypes were handled as single units for association and clustering, since linkage in the cohort was strong. Among about 400 genotyped donors of the cohort, an average of about 220,000 unique TCR beta nucleotide sequences was sequenced per donor, of which approximately 19% were non-productive.

A word on this clone: Which antigen it targets is not known. Base qualities were left out, and no much larger clone turns up one base away.

What the research found in general, with its limitations: Linkage disequilibrium might explain the correlated functional status among segregating V segments, but an unknown experimental factor could not be excluded. A later analysis found that HLA-associated TCR beta chains were more clonally expanded and had lower generation probabilities than equally common non-associated chains. In a later analysis, several top co-occurrence clusters were reported to appear linked to parvovirus B19, influenza, CMV and Epstein-Barr virus. In a later analysis, most CMV-associated TCR beta chains were found to appear HLA-restricted, with HLA associations seemingly driven largely by CMV exposure. A later genetic analysis reported fewer N-insertions in productive TCRs among donors in an Asian-associated ancestry cluster than the roughly 620-donor mean. In a later analysis, TCR association rates were found to vary across HLA loci, with the most associated TCRs seen for DRB1 alleles and the fewest for HLA-C alleles. Specific HLA alleles were associated with 15,000 to 20,000 TCR beta sequences at a false discovery rate of 0.05 in a later analysis. The presence/absence analyses assumed that sequencing depth was roughly uniform across donors, and that assumption may not be true. Because counts were too low, seventeen rarely observed V segments, including chromosome 9 orphons, were excluded from the earlier analysis of around 640 of the donors. In a later genetic analysis, a missense DCLRE1C variant was associated with V-gene and J-gene trimming of TCR beta chains, and the association was replicated in an independent cohort. Because HLA typing was missing for some donors at each locus, association tests included only the typed subset. For the cohort, immune exposure information was limited to CMV serostatus. A cluster of highly shared sequence variants was judged likely to be a technical artifact of the sequencing pipeline. In this cohort, only TCR beta chains were sequenced, and detectable features were limited by the absence of alpha or paired-chain data. The classifier was reported to diagnose cytomegalovirus status with high specificity and sensitivity in both the original and validation cohorts. According to the authors, the approach could potentially be generalized to other disease states and immunological phenotypes. When HLA alleles, especially DR and DQ, strongly co-occurred, attributing TCR associations to individual alleles was difficult. A further reported finding was that TCR beta sequences accurately predicted the HLA-A and HLA-B alleles for most subjects in the first cohort. Broadly in line with IMGT annotations, most TCR beta V segments showed up in productive rearrangements about 87% or about 30% of the time in an earlier analysis of approximately 640 of the donors. Some IMGT-functional V segments, including TRBV6-2 and TRBV6-3, could not be told apart with the 87-base-pair reads, so those segments were excluded. A few of the identified cytomegalovirus-associated TCR beta chains were confirmed in vitro to be specific for cytomegalovirus antigens. Across donors, most TCR sequences were observed very rarely, whereas some public TCRs were present in many individuals. The study listed over 150 TCR beta chains as associated with cytomegalovirus.

The cohort was made up of approximately 700 healthy bone marrow donors. All cohort members were sampled while nominally healthy, although unrecorded immune exposures were likely present. Of the 700 or so cohort members, about 290 had a positive CMV serostatus and about 350 had a negative one, while no CMV serostatus was recorded for the donor. Every donor gave a peripheral blood sample, and the peripheral blood mononuclear cells from that sample were used for TCR beta sequencing. Genomic DNA extraction from the blood cell samples was performed with the Qiagen DNeasy Blood Extraction Kit. The library was made by the immunoSEQ multiplex PCR assay. The multiplex PCR relied on a mix of 60 forward primers for TCR Vbeta segments and 13 reverse primers for TCR Jbeta segments. A multiplex PCR assay on genomic DNA amplified the CDR3 region of rearranged TCR beta genes. The Illumina HiSeq System was used to sequence the amplified TCR beta libraries as 87-base-pair reads. The authors processed their data as follows. A later analysis tallied 75 million to 95 million unique TCR beta chains across the approximately 670 repertoires, and some 10 million of those chains were shared by two or more donors. Raw reads were error-corrected and collapsed into unique sequences with a nearest-neighbor algorithm that merged closely related sequences to remove PCR and sequencing errors. To assign V, D and J gene segments, CDR3 sequences were aligned to IMGT reference sequences. For a sequence to be retained, at least a six-nucleotide match to both a V gene segment and a J gene segment was required. Rearrangements were classified as productive when the CDR3 lacked stop codons and remained in frame with V and J, and all other rearrangements were classified as non-productive. Following IMGT convention, CDR3 was defined as the stretch from the second conserved V-encoded cysteine to the conserved J-encoded phenylalanine. The earlier analysis of roughly 590 of the donors excluded sequences that lacked an unambiguous match to a single V gene segment. An earlier analysis of approximately 590 of the donors classified V segments as functional when productive rearrangements were above 56.7% and as segregating when the standard deviation between donors was above 5%. A statistical classification framework was built for diagnosing cytomegalovirus status from the catalog of TCR beta chain sequences. V and J gene assignment, in a later analysis, came from comparing TCR nucleotide sequences with IMGT/GENE-DB human TR gene sequences. Using the TCRdist pipeline, a later analysis assigned CDR3 sequences along with most-parsimonious VDJ recombination scenarios. In a later analysis, each TCR beta chain was defined by its CDR3 amino acid sequence together with its V-gene family, and reads without a unique V-gene family were excluded. A later analysis removed roughly 590 highly shared, low-generation-probability nucleotide sequences to deal with suspected cross-contamination and a sequencing artifact. A later analysis calculated a clonal expansion index for each public chain from normalized within-repertoire ranks of inferred template counts. A later analysis computed generation probabilities with a VDJ recombination model fitted to out-of-frame rearrangements, and checked the results against IGoR. A later analysis scored TCR-TCR, TCR-HLA and TCR-CMV co-occurrence with hypergeometric tests, applying a repertoire-size bias correction to TCR pairs. In a later analysis, false discovery rates were estimated by permuting HLA or CMV assignments 20 times. A later analysis grouped co-occurring TCRs with DBSCAN, adding TCRdist sequence similarity when clustering within HLA-allele-positive subsets. Co-occurrence clustering excluded repertoires with fewer than 30,000 or more than 120,000 public chains, plus five with anomalous nucleotide sharing. TCRdb re-hosts the immuneACCESS table, in-frame sequences only. Its copies lack some clones; in the studies checked, an unresolved V gene accounts for under half of them, and the cause for the rest is not known. V and J calls and clone size are those listed in that table; D and trimming were worked out from the DNA. Across this sample there are 40,000 to 45,000 clones, with 64% seen only once. The top ten clonotypes cover roughly 8.7% of the sample.

The germline V gene sets CDR1 to SGHTA and CDR2 to FQGNSA. Trimming leaves V shorter by 5 bases and J shorter by 8 bases, with the junction holding 3 bases beyond the gene matches. From the cysteine through the phenylalanine, the CDR3 covers 13 amino acids. Just CDR3 DNA is preserved here, 39 bases in frame from base 1. This receptor chain uses TRBV7-2 and TRBJ2-1, with 10 bases matching TRBD1. The TCR was taken from a human donor in good health. Source material: PBMCs. The sequence in DNA is TGTGCCAGCAGCCGGGACAGGGGAGATGAGCAGTTCTTC. Its product reads: CASSRDRGDEQFF.